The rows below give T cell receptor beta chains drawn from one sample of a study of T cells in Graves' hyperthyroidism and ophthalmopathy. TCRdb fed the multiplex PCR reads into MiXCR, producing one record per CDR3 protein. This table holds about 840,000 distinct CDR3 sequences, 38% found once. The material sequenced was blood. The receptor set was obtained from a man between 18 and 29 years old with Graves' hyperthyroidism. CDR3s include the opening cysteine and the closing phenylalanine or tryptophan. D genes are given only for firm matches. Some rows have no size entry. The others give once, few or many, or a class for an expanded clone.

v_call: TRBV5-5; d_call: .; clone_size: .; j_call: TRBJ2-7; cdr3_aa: CASSLRGSFNEQYF; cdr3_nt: TGTGCCAGCAGCTTAAGGGGGAGCTTCAACGAGCAGTACTTC
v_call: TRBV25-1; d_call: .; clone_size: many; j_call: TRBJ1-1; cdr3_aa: CASSQTALNTEAFF; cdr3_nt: TGTGCCAGCAGCCAGACAGCTTTGAACACTGAAGCTTTCTTT
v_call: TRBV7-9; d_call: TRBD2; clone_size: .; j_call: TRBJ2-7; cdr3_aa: CASSVGLAIAPYEQYF; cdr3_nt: TGTGCCAGCAGCGTGGGACTAGCGATCGCCCCCTACGAGCAGTACTTC
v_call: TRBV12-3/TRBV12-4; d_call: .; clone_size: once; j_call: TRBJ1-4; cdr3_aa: CASTPEVGANEKLFF; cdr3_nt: TGTGCCAGCACCCCGGAAGTGGGGGCTAATGAAAAACTGTTTTTT
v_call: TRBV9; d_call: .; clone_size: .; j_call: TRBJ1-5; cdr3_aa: CASSPNGGSNQPQHF; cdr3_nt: TGTGCCAGCAGCCCGAATGGGGGGAGCAATCAGCCCCAGCATTTT
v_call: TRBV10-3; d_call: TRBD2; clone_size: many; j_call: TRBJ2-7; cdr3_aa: CAISGTSGYEQYF; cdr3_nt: TGTGCCATCAGTGGGACTAGCGGCTACGAGCAGTACTTC
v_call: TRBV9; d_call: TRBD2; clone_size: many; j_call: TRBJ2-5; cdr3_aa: CASSYLAEQETQYF; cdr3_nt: TGTGCCAGCAGTTATCTAGCGGAACAAGAGACCCAGTACTTC
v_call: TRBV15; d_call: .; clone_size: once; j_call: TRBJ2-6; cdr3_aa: CATSSSSLLSGSNVLTF; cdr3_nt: TGTGCCACCAGCAGCTCTAGTCTCCTCTCTGGGTCCAACGTCCTGACTTTC
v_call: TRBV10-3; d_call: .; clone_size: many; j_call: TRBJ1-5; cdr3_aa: CAISEVKVNRGNQPQHF; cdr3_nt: TGTGCCATCAGTGAAGTGAAAGTTAACAGGGGCAATCAGCCCCAGCATTTT
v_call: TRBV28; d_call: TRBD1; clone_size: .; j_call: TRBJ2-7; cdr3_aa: CASSLDDRGLDEQYF; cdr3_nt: TGTGCCAGCAGTTTGGACGACAGGGGACTCGACGAGCAGTACTTC
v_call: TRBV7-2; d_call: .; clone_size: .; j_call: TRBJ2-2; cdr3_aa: CAETGTGELFF; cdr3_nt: TGTGCCGAAACGGGCACCGGGGAGCTGTTTTTT
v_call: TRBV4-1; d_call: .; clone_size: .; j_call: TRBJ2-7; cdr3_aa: CASSQEGGPAGEQYF; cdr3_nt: TGCGCCAGCAGCCAAGAAGGAGGTCCGGCGGGCGAGCAGTACTTC
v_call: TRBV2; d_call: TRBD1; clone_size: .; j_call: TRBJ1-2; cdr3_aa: CASSARGHRGYTF; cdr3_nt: TGTGCCAGCAGTGCAAGGGGGCATCGTGGCTACACCTTC
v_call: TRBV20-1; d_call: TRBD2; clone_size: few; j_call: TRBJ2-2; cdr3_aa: CSARESSGGTRTGELFF; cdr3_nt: TGCAGTGCTAGAGAATCAAGCGGGGGGACTCGGACCGGGGAGCTGTTTTTT
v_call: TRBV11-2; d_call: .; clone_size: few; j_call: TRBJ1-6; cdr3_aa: CASSYDYRDNSPLHF; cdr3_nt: TGTGCCAGCAGCTATGACTACAGGGATAATTCACCCCTCCACTTT
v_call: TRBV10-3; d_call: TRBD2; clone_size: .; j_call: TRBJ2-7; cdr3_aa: CAISETSGVSSYEQYF; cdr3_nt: TGTGCCATCAGCGAAACTAGCGGGGTCAGCTCCTACGAGCAGTACTTC
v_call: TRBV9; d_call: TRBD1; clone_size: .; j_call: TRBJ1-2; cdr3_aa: CASGITGGDGYTF; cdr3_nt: TGTGCCAGCGGGATCACAGGGGGCGACGGCTACACCTTC
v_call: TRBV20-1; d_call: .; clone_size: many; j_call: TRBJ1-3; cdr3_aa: CSARGYSGNTIYF; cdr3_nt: TGCAGTGCTAGAGGTTACTCTGGAAACACCATATATTTT
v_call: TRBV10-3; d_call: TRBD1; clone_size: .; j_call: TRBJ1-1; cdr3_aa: CAMATGKNTEAFF; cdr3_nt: TGTGCCATGGCGACAGGGAAGAACACTGAAGCTTTCTTT
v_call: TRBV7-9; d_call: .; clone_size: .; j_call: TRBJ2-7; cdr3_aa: CASSSSTRVLEQYF; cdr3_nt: TGTGCCAGCAGCTCTTCTACCCGGGTACTCGAGCAGTACTTC
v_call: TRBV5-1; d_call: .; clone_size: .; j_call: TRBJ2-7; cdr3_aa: CASSLPGESGTYEQYF; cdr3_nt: TGCGCCAGCAGCTTACCCGGGGAGTCGGGCACCTACGAGCAGTACTTC
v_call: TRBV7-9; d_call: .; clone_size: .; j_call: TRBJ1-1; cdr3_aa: CASSFTLDTEAFF; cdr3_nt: TGTGCCAGCAGCTTTACGCTAGACACTGAAGCTTTCTTT
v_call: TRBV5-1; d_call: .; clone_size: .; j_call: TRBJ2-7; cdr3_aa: CASSLSADGTYEQYF; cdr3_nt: TGCGCCAGCAGCTTGTCCGCGGACGGTACCTACGAGCAGTACTTC
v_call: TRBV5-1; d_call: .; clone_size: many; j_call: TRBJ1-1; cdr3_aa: CASSLVDLNTEAFF; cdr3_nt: TGCGCCAGCAGCTTGGTAGACCTGAACACTGAAGCTTTCTTT
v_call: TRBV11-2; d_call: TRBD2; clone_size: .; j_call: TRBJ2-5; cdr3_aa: CASTTGGQETQYF; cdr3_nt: TGTGCCAGCACCACGGGGGGGCAAGAGACCCAGTACTTC
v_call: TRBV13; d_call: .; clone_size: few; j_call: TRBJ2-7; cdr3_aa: CASSLSRGSEQYF; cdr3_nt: TGTGCCAGCAGCTTATCGAGGGGTTCAGAGCAGTACTTC
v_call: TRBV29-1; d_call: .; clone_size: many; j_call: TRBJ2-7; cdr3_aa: CSVETDSYEQYF; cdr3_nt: TGCAGCGTTGAGACAGACTCCTACGAGCAGTACTTC
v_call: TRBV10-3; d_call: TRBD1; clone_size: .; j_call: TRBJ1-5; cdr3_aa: CATGTGGCSQPQHF; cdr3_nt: TGTGCCACCGGGACAGGGGGTTGTAGTCAGCCCCAGCATTTT
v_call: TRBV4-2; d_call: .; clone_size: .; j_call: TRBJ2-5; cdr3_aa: CASSQGVADQETQYF; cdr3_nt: TGTGCCAGCAGCCAAGGTGTAGCGGACCAAGAGACCCAGTACTTC
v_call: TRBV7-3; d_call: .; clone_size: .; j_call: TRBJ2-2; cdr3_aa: CASSYSIGTAGELFF; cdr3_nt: TGTGCCAGCAGTTACTCGATAGGGACGGCCGGGGAGCTGTTTTTT
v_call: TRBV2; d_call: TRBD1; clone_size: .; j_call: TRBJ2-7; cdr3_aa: CASSPSTGQWPYEQYF; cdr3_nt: TGTGCCAGCAGTCCATCGACAGGGCAATGGCCCTACGAGCAGTACTTC
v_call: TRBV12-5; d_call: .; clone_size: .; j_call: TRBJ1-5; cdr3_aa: CASDRDGNQPQHF; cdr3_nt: TGTGCTAGTGACAGGGATGGCAATCAGCCCCAGCATTTT
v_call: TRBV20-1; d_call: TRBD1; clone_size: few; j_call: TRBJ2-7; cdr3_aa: CSARCRDRDYEQYF; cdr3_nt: TGCAGTGCTCGTTGCCGGGACAGGGACTACGAGCAGTACTTC
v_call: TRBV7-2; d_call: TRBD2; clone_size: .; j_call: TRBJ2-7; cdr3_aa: CASSQAPVAGDEQYF; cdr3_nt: TGCGCCAGCAGCCAAGCGCCGGTGGCGGGGGACGAGCAGTACTTC
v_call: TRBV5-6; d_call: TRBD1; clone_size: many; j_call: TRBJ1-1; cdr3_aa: CASSLGGTASFF; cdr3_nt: TGTGCCAGCAGCTTGGGCGGGACAGCATCTTTCTTT
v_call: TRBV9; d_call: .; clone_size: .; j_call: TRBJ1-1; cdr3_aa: CASSVAASGTYNTEAFF; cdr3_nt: TGTGCCAGCAGCGTAGCGGCTTCAGGGACATACAACACTGAAGCTTTCTTT
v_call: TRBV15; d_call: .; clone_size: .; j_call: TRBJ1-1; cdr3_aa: CATSKQFGSEAFF; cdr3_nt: TGTGCCACCAGCAAGCAGTTTGGGAGTGAAGCTTTCTTT
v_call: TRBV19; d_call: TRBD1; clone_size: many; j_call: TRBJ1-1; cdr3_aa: CASSLSAGQGTEAFF; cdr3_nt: TGTGCCAGTAGTCTCTCTGCCGGACAGGGAACTGAAGCTTTCTTT
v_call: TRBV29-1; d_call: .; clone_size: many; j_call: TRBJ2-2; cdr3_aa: CSAFLGGATGELFF; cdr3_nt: TGCAGCGCCTTCCTCGGTGGAGCCACCGGGGAGCTGTTTTTT
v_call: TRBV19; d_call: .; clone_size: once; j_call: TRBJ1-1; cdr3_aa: CASSIGNVEAFF; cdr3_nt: TGTGCCAGTAGTATTGGGAACGTTGAAGCTTTCTTT
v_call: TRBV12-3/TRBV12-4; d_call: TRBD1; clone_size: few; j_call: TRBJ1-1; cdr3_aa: CASSFHGQGTEAFF; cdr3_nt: TGTGCCAGCAGCTTCCACGGACAGGGTACTGAAGCTTTCTTT
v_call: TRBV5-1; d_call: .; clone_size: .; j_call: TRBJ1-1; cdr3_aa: CASSASQSNTEAFF; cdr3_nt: TGCGCCAGCAGTGCCTCCCAGTCGAACACTGAAGCTTTCTTT
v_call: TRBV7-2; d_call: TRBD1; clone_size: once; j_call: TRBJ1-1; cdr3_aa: CASSWGQGSFGGTEAFF; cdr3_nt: TGTGCCAGCAGCTGGGGACAGGGGAGTTTTGGGGGCACTGAAGCTTTCTTT
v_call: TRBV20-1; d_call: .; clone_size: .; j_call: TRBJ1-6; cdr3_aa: CSASGQEGSPLHF; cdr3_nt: TGCAGTGCTAGTGGGCAGGAGGGCTCACCCCTCCACTTT
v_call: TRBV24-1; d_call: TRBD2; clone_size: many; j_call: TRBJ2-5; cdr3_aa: CATSEGLAQEETQYF; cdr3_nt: TGTGCCACCAGTGAGGGACTAGCGCAAGAAGAGACCCAGTACTTC
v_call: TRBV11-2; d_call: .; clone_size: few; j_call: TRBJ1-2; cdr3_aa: CASSLEGGTYGYTF; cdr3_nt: TGTGCCAGCAGCTTAGAGGGCGGGACCTATGGCTACACCTTC
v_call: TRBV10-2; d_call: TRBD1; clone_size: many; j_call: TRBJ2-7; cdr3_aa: CASSESGLQGGGSYEQYF; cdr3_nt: TGCGCCAGCAGTGAGTCGGGATTGCAAGGGGGCGGTAGTTACGAGCAGTACTTC
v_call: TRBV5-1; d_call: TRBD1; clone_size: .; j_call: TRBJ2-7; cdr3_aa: CASSWDRDSSYEQYF; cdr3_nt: TGCGCCAGCAGCTGGGATCGGGACAGCTCCTACGAGCAGTACTTC
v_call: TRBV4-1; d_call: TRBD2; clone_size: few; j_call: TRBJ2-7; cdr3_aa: CASSQESSGSYEQYF; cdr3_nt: TGCGCCAGCAGCCAAGAGTCTAGCGGGTCCTACGAGCAGTACTTC
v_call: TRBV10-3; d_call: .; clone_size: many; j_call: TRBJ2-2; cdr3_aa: CASSFAFSGELFF; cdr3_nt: TGTGCCAGCAGCTTCGCCTTCAGCGGGGAGCTGTTTTTT
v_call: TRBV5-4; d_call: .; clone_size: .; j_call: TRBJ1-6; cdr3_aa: CASSLAGGDSHLHF; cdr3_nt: TGTGCCAGCAGCTTGGCCGGGGGTGATTCACACCTCCACTTT
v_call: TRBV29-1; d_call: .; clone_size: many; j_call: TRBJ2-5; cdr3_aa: CSVEGGNVRETQYF; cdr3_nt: TGCAGCGTTGAAGGCGGGAATGTGCGAGAGACCCAGTACTTC
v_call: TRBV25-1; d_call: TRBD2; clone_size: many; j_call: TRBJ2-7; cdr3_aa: CASSSISGSGSTYEQYF; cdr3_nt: TGTGCCAGCAGTTCCATTTCTGGGAGCGGGAGTACCTACGAGCAGTACTTC
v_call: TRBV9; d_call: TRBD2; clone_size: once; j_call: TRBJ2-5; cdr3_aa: CASSVEAGAMYF; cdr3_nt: TGTGCCAGCAGCGTAGAGGCGGGAGCCATGTACTTC
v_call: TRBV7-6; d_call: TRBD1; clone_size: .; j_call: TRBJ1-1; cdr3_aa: CASSLASGGEGFTEAFF; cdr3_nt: TGTGCCAGCAGCTTAGCTTCAGGGGGCGAAGGTTTCACTGAAGCTTTCTTT
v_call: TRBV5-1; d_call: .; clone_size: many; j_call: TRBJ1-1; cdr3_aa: CASSLQGQDTEAFF; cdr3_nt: TGCGCCAGCAGCTTGCAGGGGCAGGACACTGAAGCTTTCTTT
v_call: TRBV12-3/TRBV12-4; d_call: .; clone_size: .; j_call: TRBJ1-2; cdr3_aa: CASSLVWGSGYTF; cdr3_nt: TGTGCCAGCAGTTTGGTCTGGGGAAGCGGCTACACCTTC
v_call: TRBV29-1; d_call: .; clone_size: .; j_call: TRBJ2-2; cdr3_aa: CSVEVPRDGLYTGELFF; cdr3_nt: TGCAGCGTTGAAGTGCCTAGGGACGGACTCTACACCGGGGAGCTGTTTTTT